The next 14 T cell receptor beta chains were all read from a single sample in a study of vaccination and CD4 T cells after COVID-19. Once obtained from cultured CD4+ T cells, the DNA was sequenced using the Oncomine TCR Beta short-read assay. TCRdb re-called the PCR reads with MiXCR, one entry per CDR3 protein. The sample records approximately 14,000 distinct CDR3 sequences, around 30% being singletons. No antigens are known for them. Treatment described: approximately 10-day PBMC culture with coronavirus spike peptide pools or control peptides (ViraFEST assay). The material sequenced was cultured CD4+ T cells from blood. The receptors derive from a human donor with COVID-19.

This clonotype is labeled as medium-sized. The V gene is TRBV7-2, the J gene TRBJ1-2, with TRBD1 as a possible D gene (6 bases). The CDR3 runs 14 residues. Trimming pared 1 base from V and 3 bases from J, leaving 9 bases between. Germline loops: CDR1 SGHTA, CDR2 FQGNSA. CDR3 amino acids: CASSLEGGHYGYTF. The CDR3 nucleotides are TGTGCCAGCAGCTTAGAGGGGGGACACTATGGCTACACCTTC.

Concerning this clonotype: The germline gene is not matched at one end of the junction; a read error may be the cause. V gene TRBV11-3 combines with J gene TRBJ1-1; TRBD1 aligns across 7 bases. Germline loops: CDR1 SGHNT, CDR2 YENEEA. The CDR3 is 16 residues long. The CDR3 protein is CVSSLDIGGLNTEAFF. CDR3 nucleotides: TGTGTCAGCAGCTTAGATATAGGGGGCCTGAACACTGAAGCTTTCTTT.

The V and J genes are TRBV6-2 or TRBV6-3 and TRBJ2-3; D not resolved. The CDR3 spans 18 residues. V lost 4 bases and J lost 5, with 25 bases in between. Per the germline V gene, CDR1 is MNHEY and CDR2 is SVGEGT. CDR3 in amino acids: CASSFRVLSAADKDTQYF. The DNA of the CDR3 is TGTGCCAGCAGTTTTAGGGTGTTGAGCGCTGCCGATAAAGATACGCAGTATTTT.

The rearrangement joins TRBV6-1 to TRBJ1-3; 8 nucleotides match TRBD1. Germline CDR1 reads MNHNS; CDR2 reads SASEGT. Losses at the gene ends were 7 bases for V and 0 bases for J; bases not matched to a gene: 11. This CDR3 comprises 17 residues. The CDR3 DNA follows: TGTGCCAGCACGAGACAGGGGTCCCCGGCCTCTGGAAACACCATATATTTT. Translated: CASTRQGSPASGNTIYF.

The J gene is TRBJ2-1, the V gene TRBV11-2; D gene unclear. The V and J ends lost 0 bases and 7 bases respectively, with 7 bases between them. This CDR3 has 13 residues. Germline CDR1 reads SGHAT; CDR2 reads FQNNGV. CDR3 sequence (DNA): TGTGCCAGCAGCTTAGATAGGACGAATGAGCAGTTCTTC. Its translation: CASSLDRTNEQFF.

This clonotype was counted only a few times. The CDR3 loop reads CASRQGVNSNQPQHF. DNA for the CDR3: TGTGCCAGCAGACAGGGCGTAAATAGCAATCAGCCCCAGCATTTT. This chain uses TRBV7-2 with TRBJ1-5, with D possibly being TRBD1 (6 bases). This CDR3 comprises 15 residues. From germline, CDR1 is SGHTA and CDR2 FQGNSA. With 6 bases removed from V and 0 bases from J, the gap between germline ends came to 12 bases.

This chain uses TRBV6-1 with TRBJ1-4; the D gene is possibly TRBD1 (5 bases). The germline gives CDR1 MNHNS, CDR2 SASEGT. Trimming left V 8 bases short and J 5 bases short, with 27 bases between. The CDR3 consists of 18 residues. The CDR3 region is CASQTGSLESRDNEKLFF. The DNA of the CDR3 is TGTGCCAGCCAGACGGGATCCCTAGAATCTCGGGACAATGAAAAACTGTTTTTT.

The chain employs TRBV28 and TRBJ2-7, with TRBD2 matching over 8 bases. This CDR3 is 14 amino acids long. J gave up 9 bases and V 3 bases, and 10 bases lay outside the gene matches. Germline values: CDR1 MDHEN, CDR2 SYDVKM. CDR3 amino acids: CASSFAAGGGGQYF. The CDR3 DNA is TGTGCCAGCAGTTTTGCGGCGGGGGGAGGTGGGCAGTACTTC.

V is TRBV2 and J is TRBJ2-7, with D maybe TRBD1 (5 bases). CDR1 SNHLY and CDR2 FYNNEI come from the germline V gene. Trimming removed 0 bases from V and 3 bases from J, with 15 bases in between. The CDR3 covers 16 residues. CDR3 amino acids: CASSEAGQGAHYEQYF. The CDR3, as DNA: TGTGCCAGCAGTGAAGCGGGCCAGGGTGCTCACTACGAGCAGTACTTC.

On this clonotype itself: Because it lacks the conserved phenylalanine or tryptophan at the end, this CDR3 is likely a read error. The rearrangement uses TRBV6-1 and TRBJ2-5; D might be TRBD2 (5 bases). V dropped 5 bases and J dropped 7 bases, with 14 bases sitting between them. The CDR3 sequence is 13 residues long. Germline values: CDR1 MNHNS, CDR2 SASEGT. This chain's CDR3 is CASSPRESGTQYY. CDR3 sequence (DNA): TGTGCCAGCAGTCCCCGGGAATCCGGGACCCAGTACTAC.

The rearrangement uses TRBV7-9 and TRBJ1-4; D gene unclear. CDR1 is SEHNR, CDR2 FQNEAQ, per germline (reference sequence). CDR3 size: 15 residues. V shed 6 bases and J shed 0 bases, with 11 bases lying between them. In DNA form, the CDR3 reads TGTGCCAGCAGACCGACTGGGGCAACTAATGAAAAACTGTTTTTT. Its translation is CASRPTGATNEKLFF.

The rearrangement uses TRBV28 and TRBJ1-4; 8 nucleotides line up with TRBD1. J lost 8 bases, V lost 6 bases, and 8 bases had no gene match. Germline values: CDR1 MDHEN, CDR2 SYDVKM. The CDR3 has 14 residues. CDR3 bases: TGTGCCAGCAGGGCAGGGGGCGGAAAGGAAAAACTGTTTTTT. Translating gives CASRAGGGKEKLFF.

This clonotype has a handful of counts. This chain connects TRBV20-1 to TRBJ2-5; 10 bases line up with TRBD2. The CDR3 loop spans 16 amino acids. V gave up 4 bases and J gave up 5 bases; unmatched junction bases: 13. CDR1 DFQATT and CDR2 SNEGSKA come from the germline V gene (reference sequence). CDR3 residues: CSAIPIAGGRLETQYF. CDR3 DNA sequence: TGCAGTGCTATACCTATAGCGGGGGGCCGCTTGGAGACCCAGTACTTC.

This clonotype was seen a handful of times. The chain joins TRBV7-2 to TRBJ1-6; D gene ambiguous. The germline V and J ends were trimmed by 5 bases and 10 bases, with 12 bases remaining between them. The germline V gene has CDR1 SGHTA and CDR2 FQGNSA. The CDR3 covers 13 residues. The CDR3 reads CASSPFSTSPLHF. Here the CDR3 DNA reads TGTGCCAGCAGCCCCTTTTCAACCTCACCCCTCCACTTT. Complete variable domain (other parts from reference TRBV7-2 and TRBJ1-6): GAGVSQSPSNKVTEKGKDVELRCDPISGHTALYWYRQSLGQGLEFLIYFQGNSAPDKSGLPSDRFSAERTGGSVSTLTIQRTQQEDSAVYLCASSPFSTSPLHFGNGTRLTVT.